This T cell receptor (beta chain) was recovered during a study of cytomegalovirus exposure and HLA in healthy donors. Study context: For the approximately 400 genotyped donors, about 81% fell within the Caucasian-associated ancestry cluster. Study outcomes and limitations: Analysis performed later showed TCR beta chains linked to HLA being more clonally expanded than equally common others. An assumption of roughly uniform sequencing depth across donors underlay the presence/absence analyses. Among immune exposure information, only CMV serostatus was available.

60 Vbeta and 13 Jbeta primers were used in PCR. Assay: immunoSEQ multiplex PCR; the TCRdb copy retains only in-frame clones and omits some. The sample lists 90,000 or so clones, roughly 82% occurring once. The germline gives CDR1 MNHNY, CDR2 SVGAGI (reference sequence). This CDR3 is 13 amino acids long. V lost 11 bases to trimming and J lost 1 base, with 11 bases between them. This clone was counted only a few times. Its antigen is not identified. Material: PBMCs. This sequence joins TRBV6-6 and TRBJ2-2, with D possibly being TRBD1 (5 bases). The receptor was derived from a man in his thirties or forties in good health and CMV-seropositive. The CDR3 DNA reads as TGTGCCGCAGCCAGGGTGAACACCGGGGAGCTGTTTTTT. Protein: CAAARVNTGELFF.